This T cell receptor beta chain was sequenced during a study of shared clonotypes between healthy human individuals. This clone was counted between two and nine times. From germline, CDR1 is SGHNT and CDR2 YENEEA. Trimming took 1 base from V and 4 from J, leaving 15 bases between them. The CDR3 length is 16 residues. This was a deep-level run. The sequenced material, unsorted PBMC DNA, was run on ten immunoSEQ deep assay plates. In the authors' methods: For the immunoSEQ data, sequences were junction-only without quality scores, so filtering differed. Here immunoSEQ multiplex PCR was the method, and the copy in TCRdb shows in-frame clones only, minus some. V and J calls and clone size follow that table, whereas D and trimming were derived from the DNA. Of more than 400,000 clones listed, almost 80% were seen once; the top ten hold more than 10%.

The sequence derives from a woman aged 40 to 49 in good health. Some clones in this sample may be carry-over from other donors' samples. J is TRBJ2-3 and V is TRBV11-3; D is perhaps TRBD2 (7 bases). Input material: PBMCs. CDR3 nucleotide sequence: TGTGCCAGCAGCTTAGGACCGGGGGGCATTGCAGATACGCAGTATTTT. It specifies CASSLGPGGIADTQYF.